Listed here are 24 T cell receptor beta chains from one sample, sequenced in a study of OX40 agonist ivuxolimab in advanced cancers. Measured with immunoSEQ multiplex PCR; TCRdb has only the in-frame clones, and not every one. Counted here are 89,000 or so clones, roughly 89% occurring once; the ten biggest clones make up roughly 8.9%. Sequenced here: CD4+ or CD8+ T cells sorted from blood, sampled in a trial of the OX40 agonist ivuxolimab. These receptors originate from an adult with an advanced solid tumor such as melanoma, head and neck, liver or kidney cancer.

As DNA, the CDR3 is TGTGCCACCAGCAGGGGGGGTTATGTTGCGACGACAGGGCTCGAATATGGCTACACCTTC. It yields the protein CATSRGGYVATTGLEYGYTF. The chain is built from TRBV15 and TRBJ1-2, with 7 bases matching TRBD1. Looked up from germline, CDR1 is LNHNV and CDR2 is YYDKDF (reference sequence). The CDR3 sequence is 20 residues long. V was clipped by 3 bases and J by 5 bases; unmatched bases: 24.

This clone showed up just a few times. The gene calls are TRBV28 and TRBJ1-6; TRBD1 matches 8 bases. Unmatched junction bases numbered 4, after V lost 2 bases and J lost 7 bases. Germline loops: CDR1 MDHEN, CDR2 SYDVKM. The CDR3 is made up of 15 amino acids. CDR3 residues: CASSLRTGWNSPLHF. The CDR3 DNA is TGTGCCAGCAGTTTACGGACAGGGTGGAATTCACCCCTCCACTTT.

The chain is built from TRBV15 and TRBJ1-1; 7 nucleotides match TRBD1. Per the germline V gene, CDR1 is LNHNV and CDR2 is YYDKDF (reference sequence). This CDR3 comprises 14 residues. The J segment lost 1 base and the V segment lost 1 base, leaving 0 bases of the junction unmatched. CDR3 nucleotide sequence: TGTGCCACCAGCAGAGGGACAGGGAACACTGAAGCTTTCTTT. Translation: CATSRGTGNTEAFF. Complete variable domain (other parts from reference TRBV15 and TRBJ1-1): DAMVIQNPRYQVTQFGKPVTLSCSQTLNHNVMYWYQQKSSQAPKLLFHYYDKDFNNEADTPDNFQSRRPNTSFCFLDIRSPGLGDTAMYLCATSRGTGNTEAFFGQGTRLTVV.

V and J are TRBV10-3 and TRBJ2-3; D tentatively reads TRBD1 or TRBD2 (5 bases each). The CDR3 extends over 18 amino acids. The V end was cut by 3 bases, the J end by 4 bases, with 23 bases between. CDR1 and CDR2 from the germline V gene are ENHRY and SYGVKD. In DNA, the CDR3 is TGTGCCATCAGTGACCTAGATCTGTCGTGGGGGTTCGCAGATACGCAGTATTTT. As protein: CAISDLDLSWGFADTQYF.

In its sample, this clone was seen once. The chain employs TRBV6-5 and TRBJ2-1, with TRBD2 matching over 14 bases. Germline loops: CDR1 MNHEY, CDR2 SVGAGI. Trimming at V came to 4 bases and at J to 3 bases, leaving 2 bases not matched to a gene. This CDR3 is built from 16 residues. In DNA form, the CDR3 reads TGTGCCAGCAGTTCCGGACTAGCGGGGGGCTACAATGAGCAGTTCTTC. Translating it yields CASSSGLAGGYNEQFF.

This chain joins TRBV4-3 and TRBJ2-3, with a possible D match to TRBD1 (5 bases). CDR1 is LGHNA and CDR2 is YSLEER in the germline V gene. V lost 0 bases and J lost 1, with 8 bases in between. There are 15 residues in the CDR3. CDR3 amino acids: CASSQDGAGTDTQYF. The CDR3 nucleotides read TGCGCCAGCAGCCAAGATGGGGCGGGCACAGATACGCAGTATTTT.

J is TRBJ1-6 and V is TRBV4-3, with D possibly being TRBD1 (5 bases). The V end lost 0 bases, the J end lost 4 bases, and 7 bases lay between the germline ends. This CDR3 is built from 15 residues. The germline V gene has CDR1 LGHNA and CDR2 YSLEER. CDR3: CASSQEQAYNSPLHF. CDR3 nucleotides: TGCGCCAGCAGCCAAGAACAGGCGTATAATTCACCCCTCCACTTT.

This chain joins TRBV28 and TRBJ2-7; 9 bases align to TRBD1. V shed 6 bases, J shed 3 bases, and the junction held 6 bases outside the gene matches. CDR1 MDHEN and CDR2 SYDVKM come from the germline V gene. The CDR3 has 14 residues. Written as DNA, the CDR3 is TGTGCCAGCAGCTTTACAGGGGGCCTCTACGAGCAGTACTTC. Translating it yields CASSFTGGLYEQYF.

In its sample, this clone was seen a few times. The chain carries TRBV6-1 and TRBJ1-5; 9 bases map to TRBD1. V was pared by 6 bases and J by 6 bases, with 3 bases of the junction left unmatched. The CDR3 contains 13 residues. Per the germline V gene, CDR1 is MNHNS and CDR2 is SASEGT. CDR3 region: CASRDRGAQPQHF. The CDR3 nucleotides are TGTGCCAGCAGGGACAGGGGAGCTCAGCCCCAGCATTTT.

This rearrangement joins TRBV6-5 to TRBJ1-2, with 8 positions matching TRBD1. The CDR3 sequence is 14 residues long. Germline V CDR1 and CDR2: MNHEY, SVGAGI. The J segment lost 1 base and the V segment lost 7 bases, leaving 5 bases of the junction unmatched. CDR3 sequence: CASNGQGGNYGYTF. Here the CDR3 DNA reads TGTGCCAGCAACGGACAGGGAGGTAACTATGGCTACACCTTC.

The chain recombines TRBV14 with TRBJ1-2, with D possibly being TRBD1 (6 bases). CDR1 and CDR2 (germline): SGHDN, FVKESK. With 3 bases removed from V and 7 bases from J, the gap between germline ends came to 15 bases. The CDR3 contains 14 residues. The CDR3 sequence is CASSQNSGAGGYTF. The CDR3 nucleotides read TGTGCCAGCAGCCAGAACTCAGGGGCGGGTGGCTACACCTTC.

V gene TRBV11-2 combines with J gene TRBJ2-1; 10 bases align to TRBD1. The CDR3 contains 17 residues. Trimming took 3 bases from V and 3 from J; bases not matched to a gene: 8. CDR1 and CDR2 from the germline V gene are SGHAT and FQNNGV. The CDR3 bases are TGTGCCAGCAGCTTTGGCGACGGGACAGGGGTCTACAATGAGCAGTTCTTC. Its translation is CASSFGDGTGVYNEQFF.

V gene TRBV13 combines with J gene TRBJ2-1; D is ambiguous. The CDR3 spans 14 residues. Germline CDR1 reads PRHDT; CDR2 reads FYEKMQ (reference sequence). V lost 5 bases and J 0 bases, leaving 8 bases between the germline ends. CDR3 amino acids: CASSPRDSYNEQFF. The CDR3 DNA sequence: TGTGCCAGCAGCCCCCGTGACTCCTACAATGAGCAGTTCTTC.

The V call is TRBV19, the J call TRBJ2-2; 9 bases fit TRBD2. Trimming at V came to 3 bases and at J to 0 bases, leaving 5 bases not matched to a gene. The CDR3 contains 17 residues. CDR1 LNHDA and CDR2 SQIVND come from the germline V gene (reference sequence). The CDR3 coding sequence is TGTGCCAGTAGTATCGGCCTAGCGGGACCGAACACCGGGGAGCTGTTTTTT. Translating gives CASSIGLAGPNTGELFF.

A few counts support this clone. The chain combines TRBV4-2 with TRBJ2-7; D gene ambiguous. V lost 0 bases and J lost 2, with 5 bases in between. The CDR3 is 13 residues long. From germline, CDR1 is LGHNA and CDR2 YNFKEQ. The CDR3 nucleotides are TGTGCCAGCAGCCAAGATAGCACCTACGAGCAGTACTTC. Protein: CASSQDSTYEQYF.

The chain is built from TRBV28 and TRBJ1-3; 9 bases fit TRBD1. The germline gives CDR1 MDHEN, CDR2 SYDVKM. This CDR3 spans 18 amino acids. The junction had 13 bases not matched to a gene; V was cut back by 6 bases and J by 1 base. The DNA for the CDR3 is TGTGCCAGCAGCAGGGACAGGGAGAGGCTACGGTCTGGAAACACCATATATTTT. As protein: CASSRDRERLRSGNTIYF.

The rearrangement links TRBV2 to TRBJ1-6, with 8 bases aligning to TRBD1. This CDR3 has 18 residues. Trimming removed 7 bases from V and 9 bases from J; junction bases left unmatched: 20. Germline lookup yields CDR1 SNHLY and CDR2 FYNNEI. The CDR3 is CASIGAGTGLPRTSPLHF. CDR3 sequence (DNA): TGTGCCAGCATAGGGGCCGGGACAGGCCTTCCCCGGACTTCACCCCTCCACTTT.

V usage is TRBV25-1 and J usage is TRBJ1-2, with 8 positions matching TRBD1. The V and J ends lost 3 bases and 7 bases, in that order; junction bases with no gene match: 10. The CDR3 is 15 residues long. Germline CDR1 reads MGHDK; CDR2 reads SYGVNS. The CDR3 DNA reads TGTGCCAGCAGTGATTTGGCAGGGGGCCAGTCTGGCTACACCTTC. Translating it yields CASSDLAGGQSGYTF.

The rearrangement joins TRBV28 to TRBJ1-5; D is perhaps TRBD1 (6 bases). The CDR3 contains 15 residues. Germline CDR1 is MDHEN and CDR2 is SYDVKM. Between the trimmed V and J ends, which lost 3 bases and 0 bases, there was a span of 9 bases. The CDR3 coding sequence is TGTGCCAGCAGTTTCAGGGGCAATAGCAATCAGCCCCAGCATTTT. The encoded protein is CASSFRGNSNQPQHF.

This clone was counted a single time. The chain is built from TRBV19 and TRBJ2-1; D is perhaps TRBD2 (6 bases). Trimming shortened V by 3 bases and J by 0 bases, and 6 bases separated the two germline ends. CDR1 is LNHDA and CDR2 is SQIVND in the germline V gene (reference sequence). The CDR3 length is 14 residues. The CDR3 bases are TGTGCCAGTAGTATCGGGAGCTCCTACAATGAGCAGTTCTTC. Translation gives CASSIGSSYNEQFF.

The chain joins TRBV30 to TRBJ1-6; tentative D call: TRBD1 (6 bases). This CDR3 has 20 amino acids. Deletions cut 3 bases from V and 4 bases from J, with 28 bases between. Germline V gives CDR1 GTSNPN, CDR2 SVGIG (reference sequence). Written as DNA, the CDR3 is TGTGCCTGGAGCCTAACACCGCAACCAGGGGATAAACTTTATAATTCACCCCTCCACTTT. Residues: CAWSLTPQPGDKLYNSPLHF.

This chain links TRBV19 with TRBJ2-1, with D perhaps matching TRBD1 or TRBD2 (5 bases each). Germline CDR1 is LNHDA and CDR2 is SQIVND (reference sequence). The CDR3 has 16 amino acids. V dropped 0 bases and J dropped 4 bases, with 13 bases sitting between them. This CDR3 reads CASSIEPGPLYNEQFF. CDR3 coding DNA: TGTGCCAGTAGTATAGAGCCGGGACCGCTTTACAATGAGCAGTTCTTC. The whole variable domain, remainder taken from reference TRBV19 and TRBJ2-1, is DGGITQSPKYLFRKEGQNVTLSCEQNLNHDAMYWYRQDPGQGLRLIYYSQIVNDFQKGDIAEGYSVSREKKESFPLTVTSAQKNPTAFYLCASSIEPGPLYNEQFFGPGTRLTVL.

J is TRBJ1-5 and V is TRBV4-2; TRBD1 agrees at 7 bases. Germline assignment: CDR1 LGHNA and CDR2 YNFKEQ. The CDR3 has 16 amino acids. With V trimmed by 1 base and J by 5 bases, 8 bases remained unmatched. The CDR3 nucleotides read TGTGCCAGCAGCCAAGGAGTCGGGACAGTTGATCAGCCCCAGCATTTT. Amino acid sequence: CASSQGVGTVDQPQHF.

J is TRBJ1-5 and V is TRBV4-1; D may be TRBD1 (6 bases). The germline V gene encodes CDR1 MGHRA and CDR2 YSYEKL. This CDR3 has 16 residues. V lost 0 bases to trimming and J lost 7 bases, with 16 bases between them. This CDR3 is CASSQDGAGGGQPQHF. The CDR3 bases are TGCGCCAGCAGCCAAGATGGTGCGGGGGGCGGGCAGCCCCAGCATTTT.